This is a list of T cell receptor beta chains from one sample in a study of immune cell composition in non-small cell lung cancer. The repertoire was sequenced with immunoSEQ multiplex PCR; TCRdb's copy has only in-frame clones and lacks some. The sample holds 4,500 to 6,000 clones, just under 75% seen once. The source material was non-adjacent lung tissue. The receptors shown here come from a human donor with non-small cell lung cancer. The CDR3 runs from the conserved cysteine through the conserved F or W. The order of the fields is CDR3 protein, CDR3 DNA, D gene, V gene, J gene, clone size. A D gene is named only where the DNA matches it firmly. The size entry is marked missing in some rows and otherwise reads once, few, many or a size class.

CASSQEGGVGNTIYF	TGTGCCAGCAGCCAAGAGGGGGGAGTGGGAAACACCATATATTTT	NA	TRBV4-2	TRBJ1-3	NA
CASSQAPPGAGVTDTQYF	TGCGCCAGCAGCCAAGCCCCCCCTGGCGCGGGAGTTACAGATACGCAGTATTTT	TRBD2	TRBV4-1	TRBJ2-3	NA
CASSPRSLGGFF	TGTGCCAGCAGTCCTCGCTCCTTGGGGGGGTTCTTC	NA	TRBV28	TRBJ2-1	NA
CASSPGEGQAQHF	TGTGCCAGCTCACCAGGTGAGGGTCAGGCCCAGCATTTT	NA	TRBV18	TRBJ1-5	few
CASSLGLAPGELFF	TGTGCCAGCAGCTTAGGACTAGCCCCCGGGGAGCTGTTTTTT	TRBD2	TRBV11-3	TRBJ2-2	NA
CASSDRLAGGLETQYF	TGTGCCAGCAGCGATCGACTAGCGGGAGGGTTGGAGACCCAGTACTTC	TRBD2	TRBV9	TRBJ2-5	NA
CASSAGQHPFSLHF	TGTGCCAGCAGCGCGGGACAGCATCCTTTTTCCCTCCACTTT	TRBD1	TRBV2	TRBJ1-6	NA
CASSYSTGAGNTIYF	TGTGCCAGCAGTTACTCGACAGGGGCTGGAAACACCATATATTTT	TRBD1	TRBV6-5	TRBJ1-3	NA
CASSLSTSVGASVYEQYF	TGTGCCAGCAGTTTGTCGACAAGCGTAGGGGCTAGCGTTTACGAGCAGTACTTC	NA	TRBV27	TRBJ2-7	NA
CASSLNFGKQYF	TGTGCCAGCAGCTTGAACTTCGGGAAGCAGTACTTC	NA	TRBV7-9	TRBJ2-7	NA
CASSLGSLGEQFF	TGTGCCAGCAGCTTAGGATCGCTAGGAGAGCAGTTCTTC	NA	TRBV11-3	TRBJ2-1	NA
CASRDRYSTDTQYF	TGTGCCAGCAGAGACAGGTACAGCACAGATACGCAGTATTTT	NA	TRBV6-5	TRBJ2-3	NA
CATSRFLQPQHF	TGTGCCACCAGCAGATTCCTCCAGCCCCAGCATTTT	NA	TRBV15	TRBJ1-5	few
CASSPRPGSTEAFF	TGCGCCAGCAGTCCCCGCCCCGGGAGCACTGAAGCTTTCTTT	NA	TRBV5-1	TRBJ1-1	NA
CASSFPGGPYGYTF	TGTGCCAGCAGTTTCCCCGGCGGGCCCTATGGCTACACCTTC	NA	TRBV28	TRBJ1-2	NA
CSVAGTGGQPQHF	TGCAGCGTCGCCGGGACAGGGGGGCAGCCCCAGCATTTT	TRBD1	TRBV29-1	TRBJ1-5	few
CSVERPGASTDTQYF	TGCAGCGTTGAGAGACCGGGAGCTAGCACAGATACGCAGTATTTT	NA	TRBV29-1	TRBJ2-3	NA
CASSLEAGVNGNTIYF	TGCGCCAGCAGCTTGGAGGCAGGGGTTAATGGAAACACCATATATTTT	NA	TRBV5-1	TRBJ1-3	NA
CASTEAGYNQPQHF	TGTGCCAGCACCGAGGCGGGGTATAATCAGCCCCAGCATTTT	NA	TRBV2	TRBJ1-5	NA
CASRVTVNTGELFF	TGTGCCAGCAGAGTTACAGTGAACACCGGGGAGCTGTTTTTT	NA	TRBV7-3	TRBJ2-2	NA
CASSWDRAYEQYF	TGTGCCAGCAGTTGGGACAGGGCCTACGAGCAGTACTTC	TRBD1	TRBV6-6	TRBJ2-7	NA
CASSLAGLGGEQYF	TGTGCCAGCAGCTTAGCCGGACTAGGGGGCGAGCAGTACTTC	NA	TRBV7-8	TRBJ2-7	NA
CASSLATGGQPQHF	TGTGCCAGCAGCTTAGCGACAGGGGGGCAGCCCCAGCATTTT	TRBD1	TRBV7-9	TRBJ1-5	NA
CASSIDRVNEQFF	TGCGCCAGCAGCATTGACAGGGTGAATGAGCAGTTCTTC	TRBD1	TRBV4-1	TRBJ2-1	NA
CASTGQTYTEAFF	TGTGCCAGTACGGGACAGACATACACTGAAGCTTTCTTT	TRBD1	TRBV19	TRBJ1-1	NA
CASSLVPGKYEQYF	TGTGCCAGCAGCTTAGTCCCAGGGAAGTACGAGCAGTACTTC	NA	TRBV28	TRBJ2-7	NA
CASSPIRTVSGRDIQYF	TGTGCCAGCAGCCCGATTCGGACTGTGTCTGGTAGGGACATTCAGTACTTC	NA	TRBV14	TRBJ2-4	few
CASSLGQVAGGQETQYF	TGCGCCAGCAGCTTGGGTCAGGTAGCGGGGGGACAAGAGACCCAGTACTTC	TRBD2	TRBV5-1	TRBJ2-5	NA
CASSLGTANSPLHF	TGTGCCAGCAGCTTAGGGACAGCTAATTCACCCCTCCACTTT	NA	TRBV11-2	TRBJ1-6	NA
CASSLEGLRAKNIQYF	TGTGCCAGCAGCTTAGAGGGCCTCCGGGCCAAAAACATTCAGTACTTC	NA	TRBV11-2	TRBJ2-4	NA
CASSTPTSGRPFNEQFF	TGTGCCAGCAGTACCCCGACTAGCGGGAGGCCCTTCAATGAGCAGTTCTTC	TRBD2	TRBV2	TRBJ2-1	NA
CASSSGLADNIQYF	TGTGCCAGCAGCTCCGGACTAGCGGACAACATTCAGTACTTC	TRBD2	TRBV5-4	TRBJ2-4	few
CASSMGLAVSEQYF	TGTGCCAGTAGTATGGGACTAGCTGTTAGCGAGCAGTACTTC	TRBD2	TRBV19	TRBJ2-7	NA
CASSPQAREAFLDEQFF	TGTGCCAGCAGCCCCCAGGCGCGGGAGGCCTTCTTGGATGAGCAGTTCTTC	TRBD2	TRBV11-2	TRBJ2-1	NA
CASSQVAEHGYTF	TGTGCCAGCAGCCAAGTTGCGGAACATGGCTACACCTTC	NA	TRBV4-2	TRBJ1-2	NA
CASAGGRAYEQYF	TGTGCCAGTGCCGGCGGGAGGGCCTACGAGCAGTACTTC	TRBD2	TRBV2	TRBJ2-7	few
CAWSPGTGELFF	TGTGCCTGGAGCCCCGGGACCGGGGAGCTGTTTTTT	NA	TRBV30	TRBJ2-2	NA
CASSPSGRPLEQYF	TGTGCCAGCAGTCCTAGCGGGAGGCCCCTAGAGCAGTACTTC	TRBD2	TRBV2	TRBJ2-7	NA
CASSQAISGGPYSEQYF	TGCGCCAGCAGCCAAGCAATTAGCGGGGGGCCGTATAGCGAGCAGTACTTC	TRBD2	TRBV4-3	TRBJ2-7	few
CASSGTGIREQYF	TGTGCCAGCAGTGGGACAGGGATACGCGAGCAGTACTTC	TRBD1	TRBV25-1	TRBJ2-7	NA
CATSATQGSEKLFF	TGCGCCACCTCTGCTACACAGGGAAGTGAAAAACTGTTTTTT	NA	TRBV5-1	TRBJ1-4	NA
CASSPTLAGTVEQFF	TGTGCCAGCAGCCCGACACTAGCGGGAACGGTTGAGCAGTTCTTC	TRBD2	TRBV4-2	TRBJ2-1	NA
CSVAEYSHEQYF	TGCAGCGTTGCGGAGTATTCCCACGAGCAGTACTTC	NA	TRBV29-1	TRBJ2-7	NA
CASRGGGYGYTF	TGTGCCAGCAGGGGAGGGGGATATGGCTACACCTTC	NA	TRBV28	TRBJ1-2	NA
CASSLFERADFYEQYF	TGTGCCAGCAGCTTGTTCGAACGCGCGGACTTCTACGAGCAGTACTTC	NA	TRBV11-2	TRBJ2-7	NA
CASSLAGAGRGDNEQFF	TGCGCCAGCAGCTTGGCCGGGGCAGGGAGGGGGGACAATGAGCAGTTCTTC	NA	TRBV5-1	TRBJ2-1	NA
CASSLKKQGLYEQYF	TGTGCCAGCAGCTTAAAAAAGCAGGGTCTCTACGAGCAGTACTTC	NA	TRBV5-4	TRBJ2-7	NA
CASSYSTGNQPQHF	TGTGCCAGCAGTTACTCGACAGGGAATCAGCCCCAGCATTTT	TRBD1	TRBV6-5	TRBJ1-5	NA
CAAGTQERELFF	TGTGCCGCCGGGACTCAGGAAAGGGAGCTGTTTTTT	NA	TRBV28	TRBJ2-2	NA
CASSPTNRGRSYEQYF	TGTGCCAGCAGCCCAACCAATCGCGGGAGGTCTTACGAGCAGTACTTC	TRBD2	TRBV7-6	TRBJ2-7	NA